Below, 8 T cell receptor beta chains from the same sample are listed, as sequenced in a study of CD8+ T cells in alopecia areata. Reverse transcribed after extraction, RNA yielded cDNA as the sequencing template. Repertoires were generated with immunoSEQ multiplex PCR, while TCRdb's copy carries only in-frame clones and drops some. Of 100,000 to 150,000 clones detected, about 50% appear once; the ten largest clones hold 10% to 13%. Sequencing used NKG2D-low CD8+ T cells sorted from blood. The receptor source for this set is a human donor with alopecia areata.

CDR3 region: CASSIEGGSYNEQFF. Written as DNA, the CDR3 is TGTGCCAGCAGCATTGAAGGAGGGTCCTACAATGAGCAGTTCTTC. This chain links TRBV27 with TRBJ2-1; possible D gene TRBD2, 6 bases. Deletions cut 6 bases from V and 1 base from J, with 13 bases between. This CDR3 spans 15 amino acids. Germline V gene data show CDR1 as MNHEY and CDR2 as SMNVEV (reference sequence).

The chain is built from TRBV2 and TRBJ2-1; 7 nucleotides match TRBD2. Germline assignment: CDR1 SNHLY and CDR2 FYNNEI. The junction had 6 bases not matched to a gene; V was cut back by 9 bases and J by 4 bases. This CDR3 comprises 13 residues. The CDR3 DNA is TGTGCCAGTATAGCGGGTGGTTACAATGAGCAGTTCTTC. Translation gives CASIAGGYNEQFF.

The CDR3 reads CASSSRTSGPDTQYF. The DNA for the CDR3 is TGTGCCAGCAGTTCCCGGACTAGCGGCCCAGATACGCAGTATTTT. The chain joins TRBV27 to TRBJ2-3; TRBD2 aligns across 10 bases. This CDR3 contains 15 residues. The V and J ends lost 4 bases and 4 bases, in that order; junction bases with no gene match: 5. Germline CDR1 MNHEY, CDR2 SMNVEV (reference sequence).

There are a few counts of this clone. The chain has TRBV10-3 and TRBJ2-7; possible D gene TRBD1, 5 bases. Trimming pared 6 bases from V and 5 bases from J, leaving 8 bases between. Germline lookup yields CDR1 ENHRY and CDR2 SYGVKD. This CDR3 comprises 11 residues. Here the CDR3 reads CAISQGNEQYF. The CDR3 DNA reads TGTGCCATCAGCCAGGGAAACGAGCAGTACTTC.

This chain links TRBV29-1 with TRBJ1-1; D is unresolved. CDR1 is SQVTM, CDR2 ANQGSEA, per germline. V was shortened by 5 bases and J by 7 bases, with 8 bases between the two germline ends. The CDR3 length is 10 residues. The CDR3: CSVFEIEAFF. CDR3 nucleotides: TGCAGCGTTTTCGAAATTGAAGCTTTCTTT.

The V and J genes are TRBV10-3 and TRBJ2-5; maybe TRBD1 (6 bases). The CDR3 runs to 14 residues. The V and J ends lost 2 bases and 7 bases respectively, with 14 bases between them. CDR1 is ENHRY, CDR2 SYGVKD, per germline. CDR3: CAISEQGQAGTQYF. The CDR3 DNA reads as TGTGCCATCAGTGAGCAGGGGCAAGCAGGGACCCAGTACTTC.

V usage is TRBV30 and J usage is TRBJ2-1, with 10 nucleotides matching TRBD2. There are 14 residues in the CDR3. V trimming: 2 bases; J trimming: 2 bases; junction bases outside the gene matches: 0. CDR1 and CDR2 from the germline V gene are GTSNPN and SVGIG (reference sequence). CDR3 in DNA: TGTGCCTGGAGTAGCGGGGGGGCCTACAATGAGCAGTTCTTC. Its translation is CAWSSGGAYNEQFF.

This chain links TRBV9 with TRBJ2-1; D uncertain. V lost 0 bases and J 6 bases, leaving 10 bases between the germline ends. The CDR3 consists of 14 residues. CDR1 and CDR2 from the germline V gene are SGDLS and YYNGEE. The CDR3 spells CASSVGANPNEQFF. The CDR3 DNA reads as TGTGCCAGCAGCGTAGGCGCTAATCCCAATGAGCAGTTCTTC.